These 5 T cell receptor beta chains came from one sample sequenced in a study of blood T cell repertoires in COVID-19. This table comes from immunoSEQ multiplex PCR, and its TCRdb copy is limited to in-frame clones, with some not included. The sample consists of under 250,000 clones, 82% of them appearing once. The sample consisted of peripheral blood. All receptors come from a woman in her 70s with COVID-19, enrolled during active disease.

The gene calls are TRBV3-1 (or the pseudogene TRBV3-2) and TRBJ2-3; no clear D. This CDR3 is 12 amino acids long. Looked up from germline, CDR1 is LGHDT and CDR2 is YNNKEL (reference sequence). Trimming pared 4 bases from V and 6 bases from J, leaving 8 bases between. In nucleotides, the CDR3 is TGTGCCAGCAGCCGTCAACAGGATACGCAGTATTTT. Protein sequence: CASSRQQDTQYF.

The J gene is TRBJ2-1, the V gene TRBV10-3, with 7 bases matching TRBD2. V dropped 3 bases and J dropped 7; count of bases not matched to a gene: 12. This CDR3 comprises 16 residues. Germline CDR1 reads ENHRY; CDR2 reads SYGVKD. The chain's CDR3 is CAISDLRGGSANEQFF. For the CDR3, the DNA is TGTGCCATCAGTGACCTACGGGGCGGGAGCGCTAATGAGCAGTTCTTC.

The chain uses TRBV2 and TRBJ2-7, with TRBD2 matching over 11 bases. This CDR3 has 15 amino acids. After removal of 6 bases from V and 2 bases from J, the junction contained 6 bases not matched to a gene. Germline CDR1 and CDR2: SNHLY and FYNNEI. CDR3 DNA sequence: TGTGCCAGCAGGGCGGGACTAGCGGCGGCCTACGAGCAGTACTTC. Translation: CASRAGLAAAYEQYF.

In this sample, this clone turned up a few times. This rearrangement joins TRBV7-8 to TRBJ2-7, with 7 bases that match TRBD2. After removal of 4 bases from V and 5 bases from J, the junction contained 11 bases not matched to a gene. The germline CDR1 and CDR2 sequences are SGHVS and FQNEAQ. The length of the CDR3 is 15 residues. The CDR3 spells CASSSLRRELNEQYF. CDR3 coding DNA: TGTGCCAGCAGCTCCCTAAGGCGGGAGTTGAACGAGCAGTACTTC.

J is TRBJ2-3 and V is TRBV29-1, with D hard to call. V lost 6 bases and J lost 2, with 6 bases in between. This CDR3 contains 11 residues. The germline CDR1 and CDR2 sequences are SQVTM and ANQGSEA. The CDR3 DNA reads TGCAGCGTCCGCGACACAGATACGCAGTATTTT. This sequence encodes CSVRDTDTQYF.